Listed here are 21 T cell receptor beta chains from one sample, sequenced in a study of identical twins (TCRdb year 2016). Receptor libraries were prepared by 5' RACE. The data were produced on an Illumina HiSeq 2000. TCRdb's own reprocessing of the public reads used fastp at Q25 and MiXCR and kept productive beta chains. Every entry covers one CDR3 protein and lists the most common genes and DNA from its rows. The sample has 120,000 to 150,000 distinct CDR3 sequences on record, under 4.5% of them singletons. Clones ranked in the top ten supply 8.1% of the sample. Sequences were obtained from memory T cells sorted from blood. The cell subset or site label here, explained by the study, means: CD45RO+ enriched T cells. These receptors came from a man in his late teens or twenties in good health.

This clonotype was seen ten or more times. The rearrangement uses TRBV19 and TRBJ2-4; TRBD2 agrees at 9 bases. Germline assignment: CDR1 LNHDA and CDR2 SQIVND (reference sequence). V shed 7 bases, J shed 11 bases, and the junction held 6 bases outside the gene matches. The length of the CDR3 is 12 residues. CDR3 sequence reads: CASKAAGGVQYF. The CDR3, as DNA: TGTGCCAGTAAGGCAGCGGGAGGCGTTCAGTACTTC.

This clonotype was seen a handful of times. The chain employs TRBV11-2 and TRBJ2-2, with TRBD2 matching over 14 bases. The V gene end was trimmed by 5 bases and the J gene end by 4 bases; junction bases not matched to a gene: 9. The CDR3 is 18 residues long. Germline CDR1 is SGHAT and CDR2 is FQNNGV. CDR3 nucleotides: TGTGCCAGCAGCCCCGGACTAGCGGGAGGTTACGGCACCGGGGAGCTGTTTTTT. It translates to CASSPGLAGGYGTGELFF. Full variable domain (remainder filled in from reference TRBV11-2 and TRBJ2-2): EAGVAQSPRYKIIEKRQSVAFWCNPISGHATLYWYQQILGQGPKLLIQFQNNGVVDDSQLPKDRFSAERLKGVDSTLKIQPAKLEDSAVYLCASSPGLAGGYGTGELFFGEGSRLTVL.

This clonotype was seen repeatedly, ten times or more. The chain joins TRBV28 to TRBJ2-7; no reliable D call. The germline V gene has CDR1 MDHEN and CDR2 SYDVKM. With 6 bases removed from V and 3 bases from J, the gap between germline ends came to 12 bases. The CDR3 is 13 amino acids. The CDR3 DNA is TGTGCCAGCAGACTCACCTTCAGCTACGAGCAGTACTTC. This encodes CASRLTFSYEQYF.

The CDR3 DNA follows: TGTGCCAGCAGCAACCGGGACGGAGGAAAAGAGACCCAGTACTTC. It yields the protein CASSNRDGGKETQYF. The chain carries TRBV21-1 and TRBJ2-5; TRBD1, the table's D call, was not compared with the DNA. TRBV21-1 is labeled a pseudogene. The CDR3 totals 15 residues.

This clonotype was observed many times. The CDR3 DNA sequence: TGTGCCAGCAGAAGGGACAGGGGGTTTTACGAGCAGTACTTC. Protein: CASRRDRGFYEQYF. The chain combines TRBV6-1 with TRBJ2-7, with 11 bases identical to TRBD1. The germline V gene encodes CDR1 MNHNS and CDR2 SASEGT. This CDR3 is 14 amino acids long. Unmatched junction bases numbered 5, after V lost 6 bases and J lost 4 bases.

This clonotype has at least ten counts. V gene TRBV10-3 combines with J gene TRBJ1-2, with TRBD1 matching 7 bases. CDR1 ENHRY and CDR2 SYGVKD come from the germline V gene. After removal of 2 bases from V and 4 bases from J, the junction contained 1 base not matched to a gene. The CDR3 loop spans 13 amino acids. The CDR3 region has the DNA TGTGCCATCAGTGAGGGGACAGTCTATGGCTACACCTTC. Amino acids: CAISEGTVYGYTF.

This clonotype came up many times. The CDR3 sequence: CSADDTQYF. CDR3 nucleotides: TGCAGCGCAGACGATACGCAGTATTTT. The gene calls are TRBV29-1 and TRBJ2-3; D gene unclear. CDR1 is SQVTM and CDR2 is ANQGSEA in the germline V gene. There are 9 residues in the CDR3. V lost 7 bases, J lost 6 bases, and 5 bases lay in between.

This clonotype has a count of ten or more. The chain combines TRBV6-6 with TRBJ1-1, with D unresolved. Per germline, CDR1 MNHNY and CDR2 SVGAGI (reference sequence). This CDR3 is 10 amino acids long. V lost 9 bases to trimming and J lost 3 bases, with 5 bases between them. The CDR3 reads CARHHTEAFF. In DNA form, the CDR3 reads TGTGCCAGACACCACACTGAAGCTTTCTTT.

This clonotype was detected ten times or more. V is TRBV16 and J is TRBJ1-5, with D unclear. Trimming removed 4 bases from V and 4 bases from J, with 17 bases in between. The CDR3 has 16 amino acids. CDR1 KGHSY and CDR2 FQNENV come from the germline V gene. The CDR3 DNA follows: TGTGCCAGCAGCCCAGATGGGCGCCTTCCGAATCAGCCCCAGCATTTT. Amino acids: CASSPDGRLPNQPQHF.

This clonotype was seen many times. V and J are TRBV10-3 and TRBJ2-4; 7 bases map to TRBD1. This CDR3 region has 15 residues. Germline V gives CDR1 ENHRY, CDR2 SYGVKD. The ends lost 3 bases at V and 1 base at J; junction bases unmatched: 3. In nucleotides, the CDR3 is TGTGCCATCAGTGAAGAGGGGGCGGCCAAAAACATTCAGTACTTC. Amino acid sequence: CAISEEGAAKNIQYF.

This clonotype turned up a few times. V gene TRBV6-1 combines with J gene TRBJ1-1, with D possibly TRBD1 on 6 matching bases. The V end was cut by 7 bases, the J end by 0 bases, with 15 bases between. Germline-derived CDR1 and CDR2 are MNHNS and SASEGT. The CDR3 is 15 residues long. CDR3 in DNA: TGTGCCAGCACACGAGGGGGACCGTTGAACACTGAAGCTTTCTTT. It yields the protein CASTRGGPLNTEAFF.

There are many counts of this clonotype. This rearrangement joins TRBV5-1 to TRBJ1-6; maybe TRBD1 (6 bases). Per the germline V gene, CDR1 is SGHRS and CDR2 is YFSETQ. CDR3 length: 13 residues. The V end was cut by 4 bases, the J end by 6 bases, with 8 bases between. This CDR3 is CASSLDSNSPLHF. DNA for the CDR3: TGCGCCAGCAGCCTGGACAGTAATTCACCCCTCCACTTT.

This chain uses TRBV20-1 with TRBJ2-1; 10 bases are shared with TRBD2. V lost 1 base and J lost 0; bases outside the gene matches: 12. This CDR3 is 19 amino acids long. The germline V gene has CDR1 DFQATT and CDR2 SNEGSKA (reference sequence). The CDR3 DNA is TGCAGTGCTAGAGTCTTTGGTCTAGCGGGAGTGAGCTCCTACAATGAGCAGTTCTTC. It specifies CSARVFGLAGVSSYNEQFF.

This clonotype was seen many times. This chain uses TRBV28 with TRBJ2-2, with D possibly being TRBD1 (5 bases). The V and J ends lost 4 bases and 4 bases respectively, with 13 bases between them. The germline gives CDR1 MDHEN, CDR2 SYDVKM. This CDR3 is built from 15 residues. The CDR3 is CASSSSTVGTGELFF. In DNA form, the CDR3 reads TGTGCCAGCAGTTCGTCGACAGTAGGCACCGGGGAGCTGTTTTTT.

This clonotype has ten or more counts. The gene calls are TRBV19 and TRBJ1-1; D is ambiguous. V lost 3 bases and J 1 base, leaving 6 bases between the germline ends. The CDR3 has 13 amino acids. The germline V gene encodes CDR1 LNHDA and CDR2 SQIVND (reference sequence). The CDR3 sequence is CASSIRQNTEAFF. The CDR3 nucleotides read TGTGCCAGTAGTATTCGGCAGAACACTGAAGCTTTCTTT. The full variable domain, its missing parts supplied by reference TRBV19 and TRBJ1-1, is DGGITQSPKYLFRKEGQNVTLSCEQNLNHDAMYWYRQDPGQGLRLIYYSQIVNDFQKGDIAEGYSVSREKKESFPLTVTSAQKNPTAFYLCASSIRQNTEAFFGQGTRLTVV.

The table lists this clonotype with many counts. J is TRBJ1-5 and V is TRBV12-3 or TRBV12-4; D not resolved. The CDR3 has 12 amino acids. V gave up 3 bases and J gave up 7 bases, with 7 bases separating them. CDR3 sequence reads: CASSFRVQPQHF. CDR3 DNA sequence: TGTGCCAGCAGTTTTAGGGTACAGCCCCAGCATTTT.

This clonotype was counted ten times or more. V usage is TRBV28 and J usage is TRBJ1-2, with D possibly TRBD1 on 6 matching bases. V lost 5 bases and J 3 bases, leaving 19 bases between the germline ends. This CDR3 is 16 amino acids long. The V gene's germline CDR1 is MDHEN and CDR2 SYDVKM. The CDR3 is CASSTWTDKRDYGYTF. In nucleotides, the CDR3 is TGTGCCAGCAGTACATGGACAGATAAACGTGACTATGGCTACACCTTC.

This chain joins TRBV24-1 and TRBJ2-1; D gene uncertain. Trimming cost V 1 base and J 3 bases, with 6 bases left between them. Germline values: CDR1 KGHDR, CDR2 SFDVKD. This CDR3 region has 14 residues. The CDR3 loop is CATSDFPLYNEQFF. The CDR3 DNA follows: TGTGCCACCAGTGATTTCCCGCTCTACAATGAGCAGTTCTTC.

This clonotype was recorded at least ten times. This chain connects TRBV7-6 to TRBJ2-5; D call uncertain. Trimming removed 8 bases at V and 0 bases at J, with 10 bases between. The length of the CDR3 is 13 residues. Germline CDR1 reads SGHVS; CDR2 reads FNYEAQ. The CDR3 loop is CASWAANQETQYF. CDR3 sequence (DNA): TGTGCCAGCTGGGCGGCCAACCAAGAGACCCAGTACTTC. Complete variable domain (other parts from reference TRBV7-6 and TRBJ2-5): GAGVSQSPRYKVTKRGQDVALRCDPISGHVSLYWYRQALGQGPEFLTYFNYEAQQDKSGLPNDRFSAERPEGSISTLTIQRTEQRDSAMYRCASWAANQETQYFGPGTRLLVL.

This clonotype was seen many times. V usage is TRBV5-6 and J usage is TRBJ2-1; no clear D. The CDR3 runs to 12 residues. Germline CDR1 reads SGHDT; CDR2 reads YYEEEE. Trimming removed 4 bases from V and 3 bases from J, with 5 bases in between. The CDR3 DNA reads as TGTGCCAGCAGCAAGTACTACAATGAGCAGTTCTTC. Translating it yields CASSKYYNEQFF.

This clonotype came up many times. The rearrangement uses TRBV20-1 and TRBJ2-3; 10 bases map to TRBD2. The CDR3 sequence is 14 residues long. The germline V gene encodes CDR1 DFQATT and CDR2 SNEGSKA (reference sequence). V was clipped by 6 bases and J by 8 bases; unmatched bases: 11. The CDR3 region has the DNA TGCAGTGCGGACCCAGCGGGAGGGGGAGGTACGCAGTATTTT. This gives the protein CSADPAGGGGTQYF.